In this sample, the clone carrying this TCR beta chain turned up a few times. Its antigen is still unknown. This may come from a read error, since a much larger clone is one base off. One entry per CDR3 protein, called by TCRdb with MiXCR from the RT-PCR reads. The sample has a few hundred thousand distinct CDR3 sequences, 12% to 15% seen once. The data are from a study of response to subunit inactivated influenza vaccine. Notes on the study in general: With each seasonal influenza vaccination, the authors suggested, few new T cells are recruited.

V was trimmed by 0 bases and J by 5 bases, leaving 5 bases between them. The CDR3 has 14 residues. Germline CDR1 is MNHEY and CDR2 is SVGAGI. The rearrangement links TRBV6-5 to TRBJ1-6; D gene ambiguous. Sample: PBMCs from blood, taken less than 13 days after vaccination. This clonotype originated in a man aged 50-59 years who received an inactivated influenza vaccine. This chain's CDR3 is CASSYSGNNSPLHF. The CDR3 DNA reads TGTGCCAGCAGTTACTCAGGGAATAATTCACCCCTCCACTTT.